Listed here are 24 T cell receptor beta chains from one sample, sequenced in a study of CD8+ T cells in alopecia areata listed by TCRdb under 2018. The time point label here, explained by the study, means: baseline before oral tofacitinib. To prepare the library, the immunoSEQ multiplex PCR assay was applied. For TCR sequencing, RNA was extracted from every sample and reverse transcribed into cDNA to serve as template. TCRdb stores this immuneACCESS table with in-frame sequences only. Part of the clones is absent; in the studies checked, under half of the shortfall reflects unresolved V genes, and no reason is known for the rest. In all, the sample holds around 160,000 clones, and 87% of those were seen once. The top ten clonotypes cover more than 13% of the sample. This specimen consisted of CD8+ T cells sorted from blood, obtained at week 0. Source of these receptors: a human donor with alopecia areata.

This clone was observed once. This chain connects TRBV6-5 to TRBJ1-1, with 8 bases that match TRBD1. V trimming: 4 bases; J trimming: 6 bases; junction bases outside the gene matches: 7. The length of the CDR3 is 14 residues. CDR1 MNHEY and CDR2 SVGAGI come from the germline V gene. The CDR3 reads CASSSPRGHSEAFF. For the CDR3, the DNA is TGTGCCAGCAGTTCGCCCAGGGGGCACTCTGAAGCTTTCTTT.

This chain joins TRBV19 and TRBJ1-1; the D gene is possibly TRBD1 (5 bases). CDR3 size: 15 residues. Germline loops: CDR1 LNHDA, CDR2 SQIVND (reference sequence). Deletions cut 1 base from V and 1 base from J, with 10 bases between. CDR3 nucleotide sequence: TGTGCCAGTAGTATAGCTCAGGGCTCGAACACTGAAGCTTTCTTT. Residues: CASSIAQGSNTEAFF.

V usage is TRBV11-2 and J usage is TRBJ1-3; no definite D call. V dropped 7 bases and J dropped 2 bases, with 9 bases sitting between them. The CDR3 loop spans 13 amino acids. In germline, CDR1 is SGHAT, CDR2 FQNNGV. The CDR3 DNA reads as TGTGCCAGCACCTGGATAACTGGAAACACCATATATTTT. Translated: CASTWITGNTIYF.

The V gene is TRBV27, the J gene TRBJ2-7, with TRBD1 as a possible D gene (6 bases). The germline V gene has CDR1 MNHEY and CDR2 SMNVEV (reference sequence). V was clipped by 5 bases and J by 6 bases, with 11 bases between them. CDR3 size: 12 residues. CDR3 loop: CASSPQGGEQYF. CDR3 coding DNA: TGTGCCAGCAGTCCACAGGGTGGCGAGCAGTACTTC.

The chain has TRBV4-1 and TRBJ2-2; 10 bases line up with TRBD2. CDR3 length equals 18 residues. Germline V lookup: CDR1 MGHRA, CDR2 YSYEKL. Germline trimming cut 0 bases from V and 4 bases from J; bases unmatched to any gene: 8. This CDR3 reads CASSQEMSGRARTGELFF. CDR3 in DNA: TGCGCCAGCAGCCAAGAGATGAGCGGGAGGGCCCGCACCGGGGAGCTGTTTTTT.

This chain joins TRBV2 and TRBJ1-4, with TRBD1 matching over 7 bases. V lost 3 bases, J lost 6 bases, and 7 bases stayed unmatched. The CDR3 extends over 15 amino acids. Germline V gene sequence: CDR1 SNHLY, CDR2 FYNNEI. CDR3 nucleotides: TGTGCCAGCAGTGAGGGGAGACAGGGAGATGAAAAACTGTTTTTT. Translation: CASSEGRQGDEKLFF.

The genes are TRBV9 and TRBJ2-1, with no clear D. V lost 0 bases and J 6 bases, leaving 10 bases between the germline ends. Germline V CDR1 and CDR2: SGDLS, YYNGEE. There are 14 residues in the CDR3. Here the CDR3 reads CASSVVSGGNEQFF. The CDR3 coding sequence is TGTGCCAGCAGCGTAGTATCGGGTGGCAATGAGCAGTTCTTC.

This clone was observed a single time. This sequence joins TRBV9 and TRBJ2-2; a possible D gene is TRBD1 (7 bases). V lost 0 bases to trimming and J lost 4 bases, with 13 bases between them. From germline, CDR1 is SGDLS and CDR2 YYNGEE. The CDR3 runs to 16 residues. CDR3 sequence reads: CASSVAGGGLTGELFF. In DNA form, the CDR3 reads TGTGCCAGCAGCGTAGCTGGAGGGGGCCTCACCGGGGAGCTGTTTTTT.

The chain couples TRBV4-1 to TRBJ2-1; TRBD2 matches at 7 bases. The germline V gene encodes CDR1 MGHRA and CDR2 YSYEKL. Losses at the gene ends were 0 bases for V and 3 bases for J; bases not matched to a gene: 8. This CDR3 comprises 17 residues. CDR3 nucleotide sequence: TGCGCCAGCAGCCAAGATCTTGGGGGGGGGATCTACAATGAGCAGTTCTTC. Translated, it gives CASSQDLGGGIYNEQFF.

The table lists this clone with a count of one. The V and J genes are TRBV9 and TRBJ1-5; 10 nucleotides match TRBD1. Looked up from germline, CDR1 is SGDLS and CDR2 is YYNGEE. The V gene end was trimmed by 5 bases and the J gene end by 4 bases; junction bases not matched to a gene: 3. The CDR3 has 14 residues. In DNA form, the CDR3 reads TGTGCCAGCAGTAGACAGGGGGCGAATCAGCCCCAGCATTTT. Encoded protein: CASSRQGANQPQHF.

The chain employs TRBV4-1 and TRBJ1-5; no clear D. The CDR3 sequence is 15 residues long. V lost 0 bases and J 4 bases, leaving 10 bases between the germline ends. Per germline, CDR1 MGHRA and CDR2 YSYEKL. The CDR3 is CASSQDSGWNQPQHF. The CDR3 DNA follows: TGCGCCAGCAGCCAAGATAGCGGGTGGAATCAGCCCCAGCATTTT.

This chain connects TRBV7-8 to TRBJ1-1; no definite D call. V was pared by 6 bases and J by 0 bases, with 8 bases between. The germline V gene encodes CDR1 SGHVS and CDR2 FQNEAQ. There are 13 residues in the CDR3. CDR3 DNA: TGTGCCAGCAGGGCCCCCATGAACACTGAAGCTTTCTTT. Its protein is CASRAPMNTEAFF.

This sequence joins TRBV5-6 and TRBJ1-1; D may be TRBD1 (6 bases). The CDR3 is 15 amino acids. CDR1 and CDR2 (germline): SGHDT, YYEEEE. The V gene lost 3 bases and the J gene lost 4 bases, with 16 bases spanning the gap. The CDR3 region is CASSSMIQGRTEAFF. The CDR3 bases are TGTGCCAGCAGCTCGATGATACAGGGTCGCACTGAAGCTTTCTTT.

CDR3 coding DNA: TGTGCCAGCAGTTACATCCCTCATGGTGAGCAGTTCTTC. It specifies CASSYIPHGEQFF. This sequence joins TRBV6-5 and TRBJ2-1; D gene uncertain. Germline V gene data show CDR1 as MNHEY and CDR2 as SVGAGI. This CDR3 contains 13 residues. The ends were cut back, 2 bases at V and 9 bases at J, with 11 bases in the middle.

This chain's CDR3 is CASSFRNQPQHF. The CDR3 region has the DNA TGTGCCAGCAGTTTCAGGAATCAGCCCCAGCATTTT. The V gene is TRBV27, the J gene TRBJ1-5; unclear D gene. Trimming took off 3 bases at V and 4 bases at J, with 4 bases between the two ends. The CDR3 is made up of 12 amino acids. Germline-derived CDR1 and CDR2 are MNHEY and SMNVEV (reference sequence).

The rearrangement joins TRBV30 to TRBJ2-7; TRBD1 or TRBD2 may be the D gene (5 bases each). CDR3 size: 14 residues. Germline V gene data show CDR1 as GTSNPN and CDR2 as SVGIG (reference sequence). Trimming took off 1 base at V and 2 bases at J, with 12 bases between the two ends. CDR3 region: CAWSEGTGAYEQYF. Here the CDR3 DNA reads TGTGCCTGGAGTGAAGGGACCGGGGCCTACGAGCAGTACTTC.

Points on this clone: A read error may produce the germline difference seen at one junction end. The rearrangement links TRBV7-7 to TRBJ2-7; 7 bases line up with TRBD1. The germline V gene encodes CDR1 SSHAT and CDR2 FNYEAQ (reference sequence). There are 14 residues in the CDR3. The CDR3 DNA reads TGTGCTAGCAGCTTAGTGACAGGGCCCTACGAGCAGTACTTC. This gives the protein CASSLVTGPYEQYF.

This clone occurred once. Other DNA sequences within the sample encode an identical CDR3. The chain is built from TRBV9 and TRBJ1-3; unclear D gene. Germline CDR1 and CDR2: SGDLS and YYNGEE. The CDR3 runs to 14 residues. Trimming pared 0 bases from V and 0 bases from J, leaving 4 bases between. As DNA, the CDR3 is TGTGCCAGCAGCGTAGTCGGCTCTGGAAACACCATATATTTT. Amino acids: CASSVVGSGNTIYF.

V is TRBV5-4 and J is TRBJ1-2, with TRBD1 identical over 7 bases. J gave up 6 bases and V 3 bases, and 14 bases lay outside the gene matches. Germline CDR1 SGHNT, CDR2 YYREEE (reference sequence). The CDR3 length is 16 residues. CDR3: CASSSSSGGFINGYTF. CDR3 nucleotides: TGTGCCAGCAGCTCCTCTTCAGGGGGTTTTATAAATGGCTACACCTTC.

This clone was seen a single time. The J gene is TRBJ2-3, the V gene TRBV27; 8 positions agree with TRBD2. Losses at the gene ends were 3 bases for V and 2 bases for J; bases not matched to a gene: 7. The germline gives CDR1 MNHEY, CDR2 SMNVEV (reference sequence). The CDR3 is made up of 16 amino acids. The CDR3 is CASSLKRGTDTDTQYF. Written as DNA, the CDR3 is TGTGCCAGCAGTTTGAAGCGGGGGACGGACACAGATACGCAGTATTTT.

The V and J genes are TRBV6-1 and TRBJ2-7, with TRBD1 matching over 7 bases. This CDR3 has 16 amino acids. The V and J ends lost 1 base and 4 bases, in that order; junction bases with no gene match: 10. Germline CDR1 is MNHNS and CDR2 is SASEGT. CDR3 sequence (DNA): TGTGCCAGCAGTGAAGACGGACAGGCGGCCGGGTACGAGCAGTACTTC. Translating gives CASSEDGQAAGYEQYF.

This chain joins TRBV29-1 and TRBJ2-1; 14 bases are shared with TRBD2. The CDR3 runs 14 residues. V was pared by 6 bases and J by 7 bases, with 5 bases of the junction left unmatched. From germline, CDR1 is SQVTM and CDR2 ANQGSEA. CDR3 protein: CSVLGTSGSNEQFF. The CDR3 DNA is TGCAGCGTCCTAGGGACTAGCGGGAGTAATGAGCAGTTCTTC.

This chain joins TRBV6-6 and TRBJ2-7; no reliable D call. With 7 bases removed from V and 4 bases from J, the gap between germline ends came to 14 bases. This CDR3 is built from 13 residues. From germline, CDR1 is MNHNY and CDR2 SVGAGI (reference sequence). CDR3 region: CASNVGVDYEQYF. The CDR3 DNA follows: TGTGCCAGCAATGTAGGAGTTGATTACGAGCAGTACTTC.

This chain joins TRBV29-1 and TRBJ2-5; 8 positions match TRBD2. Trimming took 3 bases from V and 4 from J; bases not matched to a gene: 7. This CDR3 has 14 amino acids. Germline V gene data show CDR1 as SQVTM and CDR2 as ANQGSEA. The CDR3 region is CSVDPAGGGETQYF. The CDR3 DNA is TGCAGCGTTGACCCGGCGGGAGGTGGAGAGACCCAGTACTTC.